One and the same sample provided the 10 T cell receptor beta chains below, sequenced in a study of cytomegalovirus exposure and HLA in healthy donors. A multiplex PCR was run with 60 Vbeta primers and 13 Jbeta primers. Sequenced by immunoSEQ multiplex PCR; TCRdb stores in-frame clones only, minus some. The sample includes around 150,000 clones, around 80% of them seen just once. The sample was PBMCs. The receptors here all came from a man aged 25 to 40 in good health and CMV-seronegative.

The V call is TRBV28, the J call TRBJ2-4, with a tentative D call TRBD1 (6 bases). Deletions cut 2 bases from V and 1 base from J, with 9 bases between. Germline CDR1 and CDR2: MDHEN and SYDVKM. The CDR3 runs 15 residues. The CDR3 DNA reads TGTGCCAGCAGTTTAGGGGGCCGGGCCAAAAACATTCAGTACTTC. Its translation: CASSLGGRAKNIQYF.

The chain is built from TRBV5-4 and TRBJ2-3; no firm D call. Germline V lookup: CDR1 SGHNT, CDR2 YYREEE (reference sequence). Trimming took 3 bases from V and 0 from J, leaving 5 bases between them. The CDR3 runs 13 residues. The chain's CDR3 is CASSSTSTDTQYF. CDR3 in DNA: TGTGCCAGCAGCTCGACAAGCACAGATACGCAGTATTTT. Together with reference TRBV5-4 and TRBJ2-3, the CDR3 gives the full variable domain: ETGVTQSPTHLIKTRGQQVTLRCSSQSGHNTVSWYQQALGQGPQFIFQYYREEENGRGNFPPRFSGLQFPNYSSELNVNALELDDSALYLCASSSTSTDTQYFGPGTRLTVL.

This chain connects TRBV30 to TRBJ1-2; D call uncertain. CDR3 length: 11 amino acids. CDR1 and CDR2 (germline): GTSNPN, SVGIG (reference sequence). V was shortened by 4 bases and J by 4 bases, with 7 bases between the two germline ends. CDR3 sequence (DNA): TGTGCCTGGACAGATATCTATGGCTACACCTTC. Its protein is CAWTDIYGYTF.

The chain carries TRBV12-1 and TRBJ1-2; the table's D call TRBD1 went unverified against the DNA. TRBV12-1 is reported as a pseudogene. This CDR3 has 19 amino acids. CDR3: CASSFEAPGDRVINYGYTF. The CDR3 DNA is TGTGCCAGCAGCTTTGAAGCCCCGGGGGACAGGGTTATTAACTATGGCTACACCTTC.

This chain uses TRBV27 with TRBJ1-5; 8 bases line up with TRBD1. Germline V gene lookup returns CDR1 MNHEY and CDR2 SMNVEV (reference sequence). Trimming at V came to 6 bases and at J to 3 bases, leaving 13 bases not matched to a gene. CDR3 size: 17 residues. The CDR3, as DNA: TGTGCCAGCAGCCGACGGGGAGGGACAGGAAACAATCAGCCCCAGCATTTT. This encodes CASSRRGGTGNNQPQHF.

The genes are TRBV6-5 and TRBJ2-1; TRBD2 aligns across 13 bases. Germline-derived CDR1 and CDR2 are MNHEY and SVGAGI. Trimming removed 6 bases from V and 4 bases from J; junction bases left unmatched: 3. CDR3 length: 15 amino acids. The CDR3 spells CASSRLAGGYNEQFF. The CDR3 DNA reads TGTGCCAGCAGCCGACTAGCGGGGGGATACAATGAGCAGTTCTTC.

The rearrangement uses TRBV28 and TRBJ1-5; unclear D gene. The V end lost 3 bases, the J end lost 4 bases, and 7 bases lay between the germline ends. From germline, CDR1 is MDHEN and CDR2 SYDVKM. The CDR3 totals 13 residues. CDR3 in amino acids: CASSFQENQPQHF. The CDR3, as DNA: TGTGCCAGCAGTTTTCAGGAAAATCAGCCCCAGCATTTT.

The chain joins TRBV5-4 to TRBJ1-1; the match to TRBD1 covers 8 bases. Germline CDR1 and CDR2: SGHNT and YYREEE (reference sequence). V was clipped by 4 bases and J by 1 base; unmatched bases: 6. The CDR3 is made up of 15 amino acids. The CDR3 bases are TGTGCCAGCAGCCGCGGACAGGGAACGAACACTGAAGCTTTCTTT. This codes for CASSRGQGTNTEAFF.

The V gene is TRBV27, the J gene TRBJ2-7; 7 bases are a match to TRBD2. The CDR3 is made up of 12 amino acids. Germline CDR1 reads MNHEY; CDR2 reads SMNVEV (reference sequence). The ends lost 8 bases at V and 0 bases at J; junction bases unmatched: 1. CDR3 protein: CASGGSSYEQYF. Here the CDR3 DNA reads TGTGCCAGCGGCGGGAGCTCCTACGAGCAGTACTTC.

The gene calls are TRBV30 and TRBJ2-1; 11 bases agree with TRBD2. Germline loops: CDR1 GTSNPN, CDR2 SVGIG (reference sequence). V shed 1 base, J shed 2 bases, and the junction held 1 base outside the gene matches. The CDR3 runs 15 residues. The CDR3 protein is CAWSGLAGPYNEQFF. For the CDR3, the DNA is TGTGCCTGGAGTGGACTAGCGGGACCCTACAATGAGCAGTTCTTC. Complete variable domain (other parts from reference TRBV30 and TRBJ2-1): SQTIHQWPATLVQPVGSPLSLECTVEGTSNPNLYWYRQAAGRGLQLLFYSVGIGQISSEVPQNLSASRPQDRQFILSSKKLLLSDSGFYLCAWSGLAGPYNEQFFGPGTRLTVL.